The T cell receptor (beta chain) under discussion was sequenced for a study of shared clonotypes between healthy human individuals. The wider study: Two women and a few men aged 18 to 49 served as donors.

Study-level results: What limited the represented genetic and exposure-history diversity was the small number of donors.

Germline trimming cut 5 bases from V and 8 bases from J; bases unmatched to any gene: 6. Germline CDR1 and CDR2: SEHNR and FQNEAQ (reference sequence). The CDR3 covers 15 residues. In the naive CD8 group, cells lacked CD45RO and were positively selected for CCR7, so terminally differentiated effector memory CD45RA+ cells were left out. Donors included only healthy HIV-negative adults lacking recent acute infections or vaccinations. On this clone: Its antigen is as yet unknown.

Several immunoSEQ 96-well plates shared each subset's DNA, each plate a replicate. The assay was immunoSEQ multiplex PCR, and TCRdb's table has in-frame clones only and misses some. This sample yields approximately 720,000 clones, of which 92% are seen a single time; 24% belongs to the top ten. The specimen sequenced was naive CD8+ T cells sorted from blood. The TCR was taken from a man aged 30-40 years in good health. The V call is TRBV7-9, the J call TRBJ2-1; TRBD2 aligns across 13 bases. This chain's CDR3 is CASSATSGRAYEQFF. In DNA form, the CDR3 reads TGTGCCAGCAGCGCAACTAGCGGGAGGGCCTATGAGCAGTTCTTC.